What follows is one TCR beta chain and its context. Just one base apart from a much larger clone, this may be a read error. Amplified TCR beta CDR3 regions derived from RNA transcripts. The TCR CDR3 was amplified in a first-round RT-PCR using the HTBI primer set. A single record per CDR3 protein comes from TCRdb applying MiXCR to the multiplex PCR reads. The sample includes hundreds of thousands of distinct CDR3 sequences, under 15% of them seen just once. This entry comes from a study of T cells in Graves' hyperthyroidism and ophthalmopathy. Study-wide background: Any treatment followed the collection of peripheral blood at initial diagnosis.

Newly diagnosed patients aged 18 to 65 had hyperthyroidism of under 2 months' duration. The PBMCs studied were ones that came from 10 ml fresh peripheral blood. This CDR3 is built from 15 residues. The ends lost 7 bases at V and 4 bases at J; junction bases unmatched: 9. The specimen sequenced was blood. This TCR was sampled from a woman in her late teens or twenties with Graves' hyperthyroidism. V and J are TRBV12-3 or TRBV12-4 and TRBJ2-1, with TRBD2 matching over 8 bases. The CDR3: CASNLRRGGYNEQFF. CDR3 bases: TGTGCCAGCAATCTTCGCCGGGGGGGTTACAATGAGCAGTTCTTC.